The sequence of this T cell receptor (beta chain) was determined in a study of blood T cell repertoires in COVID-19. Some clones are missing from TCRdb's copy, which holds only in-frame ones; the method was immunoSEQ multiplex PCR. The sample lists roughly 130,000 clones, roughly three quarters occurring once. In this sample, this clone turned up once. Germline loops: CDR1 SGHTA, CDR2 FQGNSA. This CDR3 contains 16 residues. After removal of 2 bases from V and 0 bases from J, the junction contained 6 bases not matched to a gene. This receptor was identified in a woman between 65 and 79 years old with COVID-19, enrolled during active disease. The chain links TRBV7-2 to TRBJ2-7, with 8 bases fitting TRBD2. Sample: peripheral blood. CDR3 sequence reads: CASSLRSSGASYEQYF. As DNA, the CDR3 is TGTGCCAGCAGCTTACGGAGTAGCGGGGCCTCCTACGAGCAGTACTTC.